The 22 T cell receptor beta chains presented below share a single source sample, sequenced in a study of T cells after yellow fever vaccination. TCRdb itself ran the 5' RACE reads through MiXCR, one entry per CDR3 protein. The sample holds 70,000 to 80,000 distinct CDR3 sequences; about 7.3% are singletons and the top ten take approximately 31%. This specimen was CD8+ T cells sorted from PBMCs, taken 9 to 10 days after the first yellow fever vaccination. These receptors were collected from a man aged 18-30 years who received the YFV17D yellow fever vaccine.

This clonotype came up many times. The chain links TRBV5-1 to TRBJ2-2; D gene unclear. V shed 6 bases and J shed 7 bases, with 7 bases lying between them. CDR3 length equals 11 residues. The germline CDR1 and CDR2 sequences are SGHRS and YFSETQ. The CDR3 DNA sequence: TGCGCCAGCAAGTTTGTCGGGGAGCTGTTTTTT. Protein: CASKFVGELFF.

This clonotype has a count of ten or more. This chain joins TRBV7-9 and TRBJ2-4, with D maybe TRBD2 (5 bases). The germline V and J ends were trimmed by 5 bases and 0 bases, with 11 bases remaining between them. Per the germline V gene, CDR1 is SEHNR and CDR2 is FQNEAQ (reference sequence). The CDR3 length is 15 residues. The CDR3 DNA reads TGTGCCAGCAGCCCCCCCGGGGTAGCCAAAAACATTCAGTACTTC. This sequence encodes CASSPPGVAKNIQYF.

About this clonotype: A read error may be the cause here, since a much bigger clone is one base away. J is TRBJ1-1 and V is TRBV5-4, with D uncertain. The CDR3 length is 13 residues. V lost 2 bases, J lost 3 bases, and 8 bases lay in between. Germline V gene data show CDR1 as SGHNT and CDR2 as YYREEE (reference sequence). The CDR3 DNA is TGTGCCAGCAGCTTTGGCGGGTACACTGAAGCTTTCTTT. Protein: CASSFGGYTEAFF. The entire variable domain, with the rest obtained from reference TRBV5-4 and TRBJ1-1, is as follows: ETGVTQSPTHLIKTRGQQVTLRCSSQSGHNTVSWYQQALGQGPQFIFQYYREEENGRGNFPPRFSGLQFPNYSSELNVNALELDDSALYLCASSFGGYTEAFFGQGTRLTVV.

This chain links TRBV5-1 with TRBJ2-2; TRBD1 might be the D (6 bases). Germline V CDR1 and CDR2: SGHRS, YFSETQ. Trimming removed 3 bases from V and 2 bases from J, with 20 bases in between. The CDR3 spans 18 residues. The CDR3 sequence is CASSYLSSQGTNTGELFF. The CDR3 DNA follows: TGCGCCAGCAGCTACCTGAGCTCCCAGGGGACAAACACCGGGGAGCTGTTTTTT.

This clonotype has more than one count but fewer than ten. The genes are TRBV12-3 or TRBV12-4 and TRBJ2-3; possible D gene TRBD2, 6 bases. This CDR3 contains 17 residues. Trimming left V 3 bases short and J 0 bases short, with 16 bases between. CDR3 protein: CASSFIAEGLSTDTQYF. The CDR3, as DNA: TGTGCCAGCAGTTTTATAGCGGAAGGTCTAAGCACAGATACGCAGTATTTT.

At least ten counts were recorded for this clonotype. The chain employs TRBV30 and TRBJ2-7, with D unresolved. Trimming removed 2 bases at V and 3 bases at J, with 11 bases between. The CDR3 extends over 13 amino acids. CDR1 GTSNPN and CDR2 SVGIG come from the germline V gene (reference sequence). The CDR3 spells CAWSYGRFYEQYF. The CDR3 DNA reads TGTGCCTGGAGTTACGGCAGGTTCTACGAGCAGTACTTC.

The rearrangement joins TRBV7-6 to TRBJ2-5, with TRBD2 matching 10 bases. The CDR3 totals 15 residues. Germline trimming cut 1 base from V and 2 bases from J; bases unmatched to any gene: 1. Germline V gene lookup returns CDR1 SGHVS and CDR2 FNYEAQ. CDR3 nucleotides: TGTGCCAGCAGCTTAGTAGCGGGGGGTCAAGAGACCCAGTACTTC. Protein product: CASSLVAGGQETQYF.

This clonotype was seen a few times. The chain carries TRBV5-1 and TRBJ2-4; D is ambiguous. V was shortened by 4 bases and J by 0 bases, with 11 bases between the two germline ends. Germline assignment: CDR1 SGHRS and CDR2 YFSETQ. CDR3 length: 15 residues. CDR3 DNA: TGCGCCAGCAGCGCCAGACCGCTAGCCAAAAACATTCAGTACTTC. Protein: CASSARPLAKNIQYF.

CDR3 bases: TGTGCCAGCAGCTTAGTATCCGACTACGAGCAGTACTTC. Translated: CASSLVSDYEQYF. The chain combines TRBV7-2 with TRBJ2-7; D not resolved. Deletions cut 1 base from V and 3 bases from J, with 7 bases between. CDR3 length: 13 residues. Germline CDR1 is SGHTA and CDR2 is FQGNSA.

This clonotype was observed a few times. This rearrangement joins TRBV7-9 to TRBJ1-2; D call uncertain. The germline gives CDR1 SEHNR, CDR2 FQNEAQ (reference sequence). The CDR3 extends over 14 amino acids. Trimming took off 0 bases at V and 4 bases at J, with 9 bases between the two ends. The DNA of the CDR3 is TGTGCCAGCAGCTTAGCGGTGGCAGCCTATGGCTACACCTTC. Protein product: CASSLAVAAYGYTF.

The V and J genes are TRBV7-6 and TRBJ1-1; tentatively, D is TRBD1 (6 bases). The CDR3 spans 11 residues. CDR1 is SGHVS, CDR2 FNYEAQ, per germline. Trimming removed 5 bases from V and 13 bases from J, with 14 bases in between. The CDR3 reads CASSPGPGDFF. CDR3 bases: TGTGCCAGCAGCCCCGGACCAGGGGATTTCTTT.

This clonotype was picked up many times. The CDR3 nucleotides read TGTGCCAGCCACCCCCGCTGTAAATGGGGGGAGACCCAGTACTTC. As protein: CASHPRCKWGETQYF. This rearrangement joins TRBV12-3 or TRBV12-4 to TRBJ2-5, with D perhaps assigned TRBD1 or TRBD2 (5 bases each). There are 15 residues in the CDR3. Trimming removed 8 bases at V and 5 bases at J, with 21 bases between.

The chain has TRBV7-9 and TRBJ2-7, with D possibly matching TRBD2 (7 bases). Germline CDR1 reads SEHNR; CDR2 reads FQNEAQ (reference sequence). V was shortened by 7 bases and J by 2 bases, with 18 bases between the two germline ends. The CDR3 totals 15 residues. CDR3 region: CASTSMGGAAYEQYF. CDR3 nucleotide sequence: TGTGCCAGCACCTCAATGGGGGGGGCCGCCTACGAGCAGTACTTC.

J is TRBJ2-1 and V is TRBV6-2 or TRBV6-3; 9 positions agree with TRBD2. The CDR3 has 14 residues. Germline V lookup: CDR1 MNHEY, CDR2 SVGEGT. With 7 bases clipped from V and 13 bases from J, the junction kept 14 bases outside the gene matches. CDR3 nucleotide sequence: TGTGCCAGCACCCGAGCCGCGGGAGGGGACCTACAGTTCTTC. Translation: CASTRAAGGDLQFF.

This chain joins TRBV24-1 and TRBJ2-5, with D perhaps assigned TRBD1 or TRBD2 (6 bases each). The CDR3 runs 12 residues. V lost 8 bases and J lost 9, with 15 bases in between. CDR1 KGHDR and CDR2 SFDVKD come from the germline V gene. The DNA of the CDR3 is TGTGCCACCAAGGGGGGAGAGGAGGCCCAGTACTTC. Translating gives CATKGGEEAQYF.

This clonotype was recorded many times. This chain links TRBV4-1 with TRBJ2-7, with D possibly being TRBD1 (5 bases). The germline gives CDR1 MGHRA, CDR2 YSYEKL. Trimming pared 4 bases from V and 0 bases from J, leaving 7 bases between. The CDR3 has 13 amino acids. The chain's CDR3 is CASSLRDSYEQYF. The DNA of the CDR3 is TGCGCCAGCAGCCTCAGGGACTCCTACGAGCAGTACTTC.

Ten or more counts support this clonotype. The chain couples TRBV18 to TRBJ2-3, with 9 bases that match TRBD2. This CDR3 spans 19 amino acids. J gave up 1 base and V 2 bases, and 13 bases lay outside the gene matches. Germline CDR1 and CDR2: KGHSH and LQKENI. The CDR3 nucleotides are TGTGCCAGCTCACCAGTCACGAGCGGGGGGTACTCTGGCACAGATACGCAGTATTTT. This encodes CASSPVTSGGYSGTDTQYF.

This clonotype was observed a few times. V is TRBV5-4 and J is TRBJ2-3, with D hard to call. The V end was cut by 0 bases, the J end by 4 bases, with 3 bases between. Germline CDR1 reads SGHNT; CDR2 reads YYREEE (reference sequence). CDR3 length equals 12 residues. In DNA form, the CDR3 reads TGTGCCAGCAGCTTGGGTTCAGATACGCAGTATTTT. Its translation is CASSLGSDTQYF.

This clonotype occurred many times. This chain connects TRBV4-3 to TRBJ2-2; 13 bases align to TRBD2. The CDR3 totals 15 residues. CDR1 is LGHNA, CDR2 YSLEER, per germline. After removal of 4 bases from V and 6 bases from J, the junction contained 2 bases not matched to a gene. The DNA for the CDR3 is TGCGCCAGCAGCCCACTAGCGGGGGGGTCCGGGGAGCTGTTTTTT. Amino acids: CASSPLAGGSGELFF.

This clonotype was detected many times. The rearrangement uses TRBV4-3 and TRBJ1-2, with unresolved D. Trimming took off 1 base at V and 4 bases at J, with 16 bases between the two ends. The CDR3 totals 16 residues. Per germline, CDR1 LGHNA and CDR2 YSLEER. CDR3 nucleotides: TGCGCCAGCAGCCAAGGGCAGACTAAGGGATTCTATGGCTACACCTTC. It codes for CASSQGQTKGFYGYTF.

This clonotype was picked up many times. The gene calls are TRBV7-6 and TRBJ2-1; 9 positions match TRBD1. Germline loops: CDR1 SGHVS, CDR2 FNYEAQ. The J segment lost 2 bases and the V segment lost 5 bases, leaving 10 bases of the junction unmatched. The CDR3 is made up of 17 amino acids. As DNA, the CDR3 is TGTGCCAGCAGCCCCAATCAGGGACAGGGCCCCTACAATGAGCAGTTCTTC. It codes for CASSPNQGQGPYNEQFF. Together with reference TRBV7-6 and TRBJ2-1, the CDR3 gives the full variable domain: GAGVSQSPRYKVTKRGQDVALRCDPISGHVSLYWYRQALGQGPEFLTYFNYEAQQDKSGLPNDRFSAERPEGSISTLTIQRTEQRDSAMYRCASSPNQGQGPYNEQFFGPGTRLTVL.

The rearrangement uses TRBV25-1 and TRBJ1-2, with D unresolved. Germline V gene data show CDR1 as MGHDK and CDR2 as SYGVNS. The CDR3 consists of 14 residues. Between the trimmed V and J ends, which lost 1 base and 2 bases, there was a span of 8 bases. DNA for the CDR3: TGTGCCAGCAGTGAATTCATAGACAACTATGGCTACACCTTC. Encoded protein: CASSEFIDNYGYTF.